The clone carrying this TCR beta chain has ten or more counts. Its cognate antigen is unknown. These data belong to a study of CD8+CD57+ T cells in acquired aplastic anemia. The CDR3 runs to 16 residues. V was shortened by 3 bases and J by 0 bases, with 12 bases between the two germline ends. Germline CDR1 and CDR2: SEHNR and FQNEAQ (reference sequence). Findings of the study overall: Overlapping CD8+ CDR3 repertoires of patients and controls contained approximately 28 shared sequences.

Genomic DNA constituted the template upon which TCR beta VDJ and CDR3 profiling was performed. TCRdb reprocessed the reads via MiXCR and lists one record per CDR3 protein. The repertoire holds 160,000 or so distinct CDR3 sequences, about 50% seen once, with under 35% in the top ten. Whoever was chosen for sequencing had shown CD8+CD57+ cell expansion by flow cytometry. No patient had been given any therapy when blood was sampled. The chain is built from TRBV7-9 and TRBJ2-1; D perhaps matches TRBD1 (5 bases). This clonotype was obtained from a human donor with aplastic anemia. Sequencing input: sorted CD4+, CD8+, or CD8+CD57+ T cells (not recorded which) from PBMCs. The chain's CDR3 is CASSLGPGASYNEQFF. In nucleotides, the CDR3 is TGTGCCAGCAGCTTGGGGCCTGGGGCCTCCTACAATGAGCAGTTCTTC.